This TCR beta chain stems from a study of OX40 agonist ivuxolimab in advanced cancers. Study-level results: Certain nonresponding patients likewise had low normalized T-cell clonal expansion. Averaging showed that CD8+ T cells had more expanded clones than CD4+ did.

TCRdb's copy holds only in-frame clones and misses some; the assay was immunoSEQ multiplex PCR. The data show around 20,000 clones, 80% to 85% seen once. A note on this clone: What it binds is unknown.

Samples were taken at baseline and on day 1 of cycles 4 and 7. The receptor comes from an adult with an advanced solid tumor such as melanoma, head and neck, liver or kidney cancer. The material sequenced was CD4+ or CD8+ T cells sorted from blood, taken in a trial of the OX40 agonist ivuxolimab.

CDR3 nucleotides: TGCGCCAGCAGCCAAGGACGAATCGGAGGGGGGGGCTACGAGCAGTACTTC. This sequence encodes CASSQGRIGGGGYEQYF. The chain recombines TRBV4-1 with TRBJ2-7, with D perhaps matching TRBD2 (7 bases). The CDR3 extends over 17 amino acids. Trimming pared 1 base from V and 3 bases from J, leaving 19 bases between. The germline V gene has CDR1 MGHRA and CDR2 YSYEKL.